These 17 T cell receptor beta chains originate from one sample sequenced in a study of blood T cell repertoires in COVID-19. Assay used: immunoSEQ multiplex PCR; TCRdb lists only in-frame clones, some missing. The sample consists of roughly 380,000 clones, about 91% of them appearing once. The sequenced sample was peripheral blood. Receptor source: a middle-aged woman with COVID-19, enrolled during active disease.

The rearrangement uses TRBV7-2 and TRBJ2-7; possible D gene TRBD1, 7 bases. The V gene's germline CDR1 is SGHTA and CDR2 FQGNSA. The CDR3 contains 13 residues. V gave up 1 base and J gave up 7 bases, with 11 bases separating them. The CDR3 bases are TGTGCCAGCAGCTTAGGGACAGGAGGGGAGCAGTACTTC. This gives the protein CASSLGTGGEQYF.

V and J are TRBV28 and TRBJ1-5, with D possibly TRBD1 on 6 matching bases. V gave up 3 bases and J gave up 2 bases, with 17 bases separating them. The CDR3 is made up of 17 amino acids. Germline V gives CDR1 MDHEN, CDR2 SYDVKM. The CDR3 DNA sequence: TGTGCCAGCAGTTTCCGAACACTTGGACAGCGCAATCAGCCCCAGCATTTT. This encodes CASSFRTLGQRNQPQHF.

The chain's CDR3 is CASSSGTSGNNEQFF. CDR3 coding DNA: TGTGCCAGCAGCTCCGGGACTAGCGGTAACAATGAGCAGTTCTTC. This chain links TRBV28 with TRBJ2-1; TRBD2 aligns across 11 bases. V lost 6 bases to trimming and J lost 5 bases; unmatched junction nucleotides: 6. CDR3 length equals 15 residues. The V gene's germline CDR1 is MDHEN and CDR2 SYDVKM. Combining the CDR3 with reference TRBV28 and TRBJ2-1 gives the whole variable domain DVKVTQSSRYLVKRTGEKVFLECVQDMDHENMFWYRQDPGLGLRLIYFSYDVKMKEKGDIPEGYSVSREKKERFSLILESASTNQTSMYLCASSSGTSGNNEQFFGPGTRLTVL.

Ten or more counts support this clone. This rearrangement joins TRBV5-8 to TRBJ2-7; 8 bases agree with TRBD1. The junction had 7 bases not matched to a gene; V was cut back by 3 bases and J by 8 bases. CDR1 SGHTS and CDR2 YDEGEE come from the germline V gene. The CDR3 runs 13 residues. The CDR3: CASSSDRGTKQYF. In nucleotides, the CDR3 is TGTGCCAGCAGCTCCGACAGGGGTACGAAGCAGTACTTC. Filled out from reference TRBV5-8 and TRBJ2-7, the complete variable domain reads EAGVTQSPTHLIKTRGQQATLRCSPISGHTSVYWYQQALGLGLQFLLWYDEGEERNRGNFPPRFSGRQFPNYSSELNVNALELEDSALYLCASSSDRGTKQYFGPGTRLTVT.

This clone has only one observation. This chain uses TRBV4-3 with TRBJ1-2; the D gene is possibly TRBD1 (6 bases). There are 14 residues in the CDR3. Trimming removed 8 bases at V and 4 bases at J, with 17 bases between. The germline V gene encodes CDR1 LGHNA and CDR2 YSLEER. The CDR3, as DNA: TGCGCCAGCGCGGCGGGGGCAGGGCCCTATGGCTACACCTTC. Translated: CASAAGAGPYGYTF.

This chain uses TRBV10-2 with TRBJ1-2; D is perhaps TRBD1 (6 bases). The CDR3 runs to 14 residues. Germline CDR1 and CDR2: WSHSY and SAAADI. V dropped 0 bases and J dropped 7 bases, with 12 bases sitting between them. CDR3 loop: CASSESSRGRGYTF. CDR3 DNA sequence: TGCGCCAGCAGTGAGTCATCCAGGGGACGTGGCTACACCTTC.

The chain links TRBV19 to TRBJ1-3, with 7 bases matching TRBD1. This CDR3 has 15 amino acids. Germline V lookup: CDR1 LNHDA, CDR2 SQIVND (reference sequence). The V and J ends lost 2 bases and 4 bases, in that order; junction bases with no gene match: 5. CDR3 coding DNA: TGTGCCAGTAGTATACAGGGGGTCACGGGAAACACCATATATTTT. Translated: CASSIQGVTGNTIYF.

The gene calls are TRBV9 and TRBJ2-1; no clear D gene. V was clipped by 0 bases and J by 6 bases, with 7 bases between them. Germline-derived CDR1 and CDR2 are SGDLS and YYNGEE. This CDR3 is built from 13 residues. The CDR3 DNA is TGTGCCAGCAGCGTAGGCGAGCTCAATGAGCAGTTCTTC. Amino acids: CASSVGELNEQFF.

This rearrangement joins TRBV28 to TRBJ1-1; D uncertain. V was cut by 5 bases and J by 8 bases, with 9 bases left in between. The germline CDR1 and CDR2 sequences are MDHEN and SYDVKM. This CDR3 is built from 11 residues. This CDR3 reads CASSLQFEAFF. CDR3 nucleotide sequence: TGTGCCAGCAGTCTCCAGTTCGAAGCTTTCTTT.

This chain links TRBV19 with TRBJ1-5, with TRBD1 as a possible D gene (6 bases). V shed 6 bases and J shed 6 bases, with 18 bases lying between them. The CDR3 runs to 15 residues. Germline loops: CDR1 LNHDA, CDR2 SQIVND (reference sequence). The CDR3 DNA follows: TGTGCCAGTAGGTTGGACAGTGGGGCCGCTCAGCCCCAGCATTTT. The encoded protein is CASRLDSGAAQPQHF.

The CDR3: CASSPWTVNTEAFF. The DNA for the CDR3 is TGTGCCAGCAGCCCCTGGACAGTTAACACTGAAGCTTTCTTT. The chain couples TRBV5-6 to TRBJ1-1, with a possible D match to TRBD1 (6 bases). Trimming stripped 4 bases from V and 2 bases from J, with 12 bases between. The CDR3 consists of 14 residues. Looked up from germline, CDR1 is SGHDT and CDR2 is YYEEEE.

V and J are TRBV7-9 and TRBJ1-1; D is uncertain. Germline values: CDR1 SEHNR, CDR2 FQNEAQ (reference sequence). Between the trimmed V and J ends, which lost 2 bases and 12 bases, there was a span of 19 bases. This CDR3 has 14 residues. In nucleotides, the CDR3 is TGTGCCAGCAGCTTATATCTCTCGGCCGGCGGAACTTTCTTT. Translated, it gives CASSLYLSAGGTFF. Together with reference TRBV7-9 and TRBJ1-1, the CDR3 gives the full variable domain: DTGVSQNPRHKITKRGQNVTFRCDPISEHNRLYWYRQTLGQGPEFLTYFQNEAQLEKSRLLSDRFSAERPKGSFSTLEIQRTEQGDSAMYLCASSLYLSAGGTFFGQGTRLTVV.

The V gene is TRBV5-1, the J gene TRBJ1-4; 11 bases match TRBD1. Per germline, CDR1 SGHRS and CDR2 YFSETQ. J lost 7 bases, V lost 2 bases, and 1 base had no gene match. This CDR3 has 14 residues. The CDR3 sequence is CASSFGTGGEKLFF. CDR3 nucleotide sequence: TGCGCCAGCAGCTTCGGGACAGGGGGTGAAAAACTGTTTTTT.

This chain joins TRBV6-5 and TRBJ1-1; D remains unclear. The germline gives CDR1 MNHEY, CDR2 SVGAGI. The V end lost 2 bases, the J end lost 1 base, and 5 bases lay between the germline ends. This CDR3 has 13 residues. CDR3 sequence (DNA): TGTGCCAGCAGTTACACGGGGAACACTGAAGCTTTCTTT. Translated: CASSYTGNTEAFF.

The chain carries TRBV2 and TRBJ2-3; 9 bases are shared with TRBD1. The germline CDR1 and CDR2 sequences are SNHLY and FYNNEI. V dropped 6 bases and J dropped 3; count of bases not matched to a gene: 4. The CDR3 has 14 amino acids. The CDR3 here is CASRAGQGTDTQYF. CDR3 in DNA: TGTGCCAGCAGGGCGGGACAGGGTACAGATACGCAGTATTTT.

The V call is TRBV4-3, the J call TRBJ1-1; D unresolved. The CDR3 is 13 amino acids. Trimming removed 0 bases at V and 9 bases at J, with 11 bases between. Germline V gives CDR1 LGHNA, CDR2 YSLEER. CDR3 DNA sequence: TGCGCCAGCAGCCAAGAAGGGAGAGAGCAAGCTTTCTTT. This codes for CASSQEGREQAFF.

The chain is built from TRBV19 and TRBJ1-4; D not resolved. Germline assignment: CDR1 LNHDA and CDR2 SQIVND (reference sequence). Trimming cost V 7 bases and J 7 bases, with 16 bases left between them. The CDR3 consists of 14 residues. This CDR3 reads CASTLGGSIEKLFF. DNA of the CDR3: TGTGCCAGTACCCTCGGAGGGAGTATTGAAAAACTGTTTTTT.